This T cell receptor beta chain was recorded in a study of T cell clones after liver transplantation (dated by TCRdb to about 2019). For context, the study as a whole: ITN030ST, the source of the samples, was a randomized trial that attempted immunosuppression withdrawal within 2 years of liver transplantation. After a pre-transplant mixed lymphocyte reaction, TCRbeta sequencing was used to pinpoint donor-reactive T cell clones, which were subsequently tracked in post-transplant blood. As an antigen-independent comparator for the donor-reactive sequences, third party-reactive TCRbeta sequences from pre-transplant MLRs were identified as well. Of the eight recipients, a few were HCV-positive, while the remaining recipients had been transplanted for non-autoimmune, non-viral indications. No induction therapy was given to the subjects, and standard immunosuppression was administered until randomization at 12-24 months post-transplant. Tolerance meant complete immunosuppression withdrawal for at least one year without liver enzymes rising beyond twice the upper limit of normal. Blood samples were collected pre-transplant, pre-randomization before withdrawal, and post-randomization after either full withdrawal or failed withdrawal. The study cohort included 8 liver transplant recipients, of whom 3 were classified as tolerant and 5 as non-tolerant.

High-throughput TCRbeta CDR3 sequencing of frozen genomic DNA was performed by immunoSEQ, with PCR amplification, mapping, bias correction and internal controls included. The original methods were these. Only productive rearrangements were retained, and each unique TCRbeta sequence was defined by its CDR3 nucleotide sequence together with its V and J gene. A sequence counted as donor-reactive only if the sequence showed at least 5-fold expansion in CFSE-low cells compared with unstimulated pre-transplant cells and had a frequency of at least 0.01%. Per-subject minimum frequency thresholds, based on the lowest-template unstimulated sample, ensured at least 90% detection power. Jensen-Shannon divergence between the top 1000 TCRbeta sequences post- versus pre-transplant served as the measure of repertoire turnover. Two-sided Fisher's exact tests were used to test for changes in the detection of donor-reactive sequences. Imported from immuneACCESS, the table was reduced by TCRdb to in-frame sequences with V and J called. These copies leave out some clones; in studies compared against another copy, an unresolved V gene accounts for under half, and the cause of the remainder is not known. V and J calls and clone size follow that table, whereas D and trimming were derived from the DNA. A total of tens of thousands of clones appear in this sample, more than 90% of them only once. The ten largest clones represent approximately 2.4% of the sample.

Of note for this clone: Its antigen is unknown. Base quality data are lacking; no much larger clone is found one base away.

This specimen's time point label, interpreted: pre-transplant. Unstimulated PBMCs, after thawing, were stained for CD3, CD4 and CD8 and then FACS-sorted into CD3+CD4+ and CD3+CD8+ populations. Each of the 8 studied subjects was randomized to immunosuppression withdrawal. The Qiagen DNeasy Blood and Tissue Kit was used to isolate genomic DNA. Results the study describes overall, beyond this receptor: In two subjects, low numbers of available donor cells limited the measurable donor-reactive repertoire. The conclusions were considered preliminary, being limited by small, heterogeneous patient numbers and non-standardized post-transplant time points. The decline in donor-reactive sequences exceeded the decline in third party-reactive sequences, suggesting partial antigen-specific deletion that was unrelated to withdrawal success. Because allograft tissue specimens were not available, migration of donor-reactive T cells into the graft, rather than deletion, may have occurred. In 5 of 8 subjects, regardless of tolerance or HCV status, circulating donor-reactive CD4 TCRbeta sequences dropped significantly post-transplant. When repertoire turnover was accounted for, significantly reduced detection of donor-reactive sequences was found in 7 of 8 subjects for CD4 and in 8 of 8 subjects for CD8.

Trimming removed 1 base from V and 1 base from J, leaving 16 bases between the germline ends. The germline V gene provides CDR1 SGHAT and CDR2 FQNNGV. The CDR3 starts with the cysteine, ends with the phenylalanine, and has 18 residues. CDR3 DNA only is kept here, 54 bases in frame from base 1. The sample was CD4+ T cells from blood, taken before liver transplant. The clonotype originates from a human donor who received a liver transplant. This receptor chain uses TRBV11-2 and TRBJ2-2; no D gene call is confident. The sequenced DNA is TGTGCCAGCAGCTTAGCCCGAACTGGACCCTTGAACACCGGGGAGCTGTTTTTT. Its protein product is CASSLARTGPLNTGELFF.